A single sample gave rise to the 26 T cell receptor beta chains below, sequenced in a study of T cell responses to AZD1222 COVID-19 vaccine. The assay was immunoSEQ multiplex PCR, and TCRdb's table has in-frame clones only and misses some. The sample records fewer than 180,000 clones, 80% to 95% being singletons. The material was peripheral blood, obtained 28 days after the second AZD1222 dose. The receptors derive from an adult who received the AZD1222 COVID-19 vaccine.

The CDR3 nucleotides are TGTGCCAGCAGCCCGATGGGACTAGCGGTGAACTCCTACAATGAGCAGTTCTTC. It codes for CASSPMGLAVNSYNEQFF. The V call is TRBV7-8, the J call TRBJ2-1, with 11 bases matching TRBD2. V shed 5 bases and J 0 bases; nucleotides not matched to a gene: 9. CDR3 size: 18 residues. Germline V gives CDR1 SGHVS, CDR2 FQNEAQ.

The chain is built from TRBV29-1 and TRBJ2-1; D may be TRBD1 (5 bases). With 4 bases removed from V and 5 bases from J, the gap between germline ends came to 15 bases. CDR1 and CDR2 from the germline V gene are SQVTM and ANQGSEA. The CDR3 runs to 14 residues. CDR3 coding DNA: TGCAGCGTTGTAATCAGGGTCTTCGACAATGAGCAGTTCTTC. It translates to CSVVIRVFDNEQFF.

This clone was observed a handful of times. The sample holds other DNA sequences that translate to the same CDR3. The chain joins TRBV27 to TRBJ2-1, with D uncertain. From germline, CDR1 is MNHEY and CDR2 SMNVEV (reference sequence). The CDR3 is 12 residues long. V shed 3 bases and J shed 7 bases, with 7 bases lying between them. Here the CDR3 reads CASSLLGNEQFF. In nucleotides, the CDR3 is TGTGCCAGCAGTTTGTTGGGGAATGAGCAGTTCTTC.

The table lists this clone with many counts. The chain employs TRBV30 and TRBJ2-1; possible D gene TRBD2, 6 bases. With 2 bases removed from V and 8 bases from J, the gap between germline ends came to 13 bases. Per the germline V gene, CDR1 is GTSNPN and CDR2 is SVGIG (reference sequence). The CDR3 has 13 amino acids. The CDR3 region is CAWSSGLGDEQFF. The CDR3 DNA is TGTGCCTGGAGTTCGGGACTGGGCGATGAGCAGTTCTTC.

CDR3 coding DNA: TGTGCCAGCAGCTTACGGTCACCTTTGAACACTGAAGCTTTCTTT. It specifies CASSLRSPLNTEAFF. This chain uses TRBV11-1 with TRBJ1-1; no firm D call. V was cut by 2 bases and J by 0 bases, with 10 bases left in between. Germline V CDR1 and CDR2: SGHAT, FQDESV (reference sequence). This CDR3 has 15 amino acids.

The chain couples TRBV4-1 to TRBJ1-2; no firm D call. This CDR3 has 14 residues. In germline, CDR1 is MGHRA, CDR2 YSYEKL. V lost 1 base to trimming and J lost 2 bases, with 8 bases between them. CDR3 DNA sequence: TGCGCCAGCAGCCAAGGTGAGTCCAACTATGGCTACACCTTC. As protein: CASSQGESNYGYTF.

The V call is TRBV27, the J call TRBJ1-1, with TRBD1 matching 7 bases. Unmatched junction bases numbered 10, after V lost 6 bases and J lost 12 bases. Germline V gene sequence: CDR1 MNHEY, CDR2 SMNVEV (reference sequence). This CDR3 comprises 12 residues. The CDR3 loop is CASSPPTGRPFF. The CDR3 DNA reads as TGTGCCAGCAGCCCCCCGACAGGGAGGCCTTTCTTT.

This chain connects TRBV10-2 to TRBJ2-1; tentative D call: TRBD2 (5 bases). Germline-derived CDR1 and CDR2 are WSHSY and SAAADI. V was pared by 0 bases and J by 6 bases, with 12 bases between. The CDR3 contains 15 residues. CDR3 DNA sequence: TGCGCCAGCAGTGAGTCCGCGGCTAGCTTCAATGAGCAGTTCTTC. It specifies CASSESAASFNEQFF.

The rearrangement joins TRBV27 to TRBJ1-5, with D hard to call. Germline CDR1 MNHEY, CDR2 SMNVEV (reference sequence). The CDR3 covers 12 residues. V lost 7 bases to trimming and J lost 6 bases, with 10 bases between them. Here the CDR3 DNA reads TGTGCCAGCATGCGGGCCGGTCAGCCCCAGCATTTT. The encoded protein is CASMRAGQPQHF.

J is TRBJ1-1 and V is TRBV2; a weak D match, TRBD1 (5 bases). The CDR3 sequence is 14 residues long. V was cut by 7 bases and J by 1 base, with 13 bases left in between. The germline CDR1 and CDR2 sequences are SNHLY and FYNNEI. This chain's CDR3 is CASIRAGRNTEAFF. CDR3 nucleotides: TGTGCCAGCATCCGGGCAGGGAGGAACACTGAAGCTTTCTTT.

This CDR3 is CASSILAGVADTQYF. The CDR3 nucleotides read TGTGCCAGTAGTATCCTAGCGGGAGTGGCAGATACGCAGTATTTT. The chain recombines TRBV19 with TRBJ2-3; 10 bases align to TRBD2. Germline V gives CDR1 LNHDA, CDR2 SQIVND (reference sequence). With 3 bases clipped from V and 4 bases from J, the junction kept 4 bases outside the gene matches. The CDR3 extends over 15 amino acids.

The chain links TRBV5-1 to TRBJ2-7; weak D call: TRBD1 (5 bases). CDR1 SGHRS and CDR2 YFSETQ come from the germline V gene. V lost 4 bases to trimming and J lost 0 bases, with 11 bases between them. CDR3 size: 14 residues. In DNA form, the CDR3 reads TGCGCCAGCAGCATGACAGCTAACTCCTACGAGCAGTACTTC. Protein sequence: CASSMTANSYEQYF.

The chain joins TRBV6-5 to TRBJ1-2, with a possible D match to TRBD1 (5 bases). V gave up 8 bases and J gave up 2 bases, with 15 bases separating them. The CDR3 spans 14 residues. Germline-derived CDR1 and CDR2 are MNHEY and SVGAGI. The CDR3 coding sequence is TGTGCCAGCCTCGGGGGGTGGCCGAACTATGGCTACACCTTC. Amino acid sequence: CASLGGWPNYGYTF.

The rearrangement uses TRBV5-6 and TRBJ1-2; 7 nucleotides align to TRBD1. Germline trimming cut 2 bases from V and 8 bases from J; bases unmatched to any gene: 15. Germline CDR1 SGHDT, CDR2 YYEEEE. The CDR3 sequence is 16 residues long. The CDR3 protein is CASSFRDRKISGGYTF. For the CDR3, the DNA is TGTGCCAGCAGCTTCCGGGACAGAAAAATTTCAGGGGGCTACACCTTC. The variable domain in full, completed from reference TRBV5-6 and TRBJ1-2, reads DAGVTQSPTHLIKTRGQQVTLRCSPKSGHDTVSWYQQALGQGPQFIFQYYEEEERQRGNFPDRFSGHQFPNYSSELNVNALLLGDSALYLCASSFRDRKISGGYTFGSGTRLTVV.

The rearrangement joins TRBV11-3 to TRBJ2-2; D possibly corresponds to TRBD2 (6 bases). Germline CDR1 and CDR2: SGHNT and YENEEA. V lost 3 bases and J 1 base, leaving 15 bases between the germline ends. The CDR3 totals 17 residues. The CDR3 sequence is CASSLALTRWNTGELFF. CDR3 sequence (DNA): TGTGCCAGCAGCTTGGCTTTGACTAGGTGGAACACCGGGGAGCTGTTTTTT. Complete variable domain (other parts from reference TRBV11-3 and TRBJ2-2): EAGVVQSPRYKIIEKKQPVAFWCNPISGHNTLYWYLQNLGQGPELLIRYENEEAVDDSQLPKDRFSAERLKGVDSTLKIQPAELGDSAVYLCASSLALTRWNTGELFFGEGSRLTVL.

This rearrangement joins TRBV29-1 to TRBJ2-3; a weak D match, TRBD1 (5 bases). Germline V gene data show CDR1 as SQVTM and CDR2 as ANQGSEA. This CDR3 contains 15 residues. V was pared by 4 bases and J by 4 bases, with 18 bases between. Written as DNA, the CDR3 is TGCAGCGTTGGACGTACAGGAGTTGATGCAGATACGCAGTATTTT. This encodes CSVGRTGVDADTQYF.

This chain joins TRBV28 and TRBJ1-1; D remains unclear. The length of the CDR3 is 16 residues. Between the trimmed V and J ends, which lost 2 bases and 1 base, there was a span of 14 bases. Per germline, CDR1 MDHEN and CDR2 SYDVKM. The CDR3 DNA sequence: TGTGCCAGCAGTTTAGGCCAGAGGCGGGCGAACACTGAAGCTTTCTTT. It encodes CASSLGQRRANTEAFF.

The chain uses TRBV2 and TRBJ2-3, with 11 bases lining up with TRBD1. CDR3 size: 15 residues. J gave up 5 bases and V 5 bases, and 6 bases lay outside the gene matches. Germline V gives CDR1 SNHLY, CDR2 FYNNEI. CDR3 loop: CASSSGTGGGDTQYF. The CDR3 DNA reads as TGTGCCAGCAGTTCCGGGACAGGGGGTGGAGATACGCAGTATTTT.

The V gene is TRBV6-5, the J gene TRBJ1-5, with 8 bases that match TRBD1. Germline V lookup: CDR1 MNHEY, CDR2 SVGAGI. After removal of 2 bases from V and 7 bases from J, the junction contained 4 bases not matched to a gene. This CDR3 contains 14 residues. The CDR3 DNA follows: TGTGCCAGCAGTTACCGGACAGGGATGCAGCCCCAGCATTTT. It yields the protein CASSYRTGMQPQHF.

This chain joins TRBV6-1 and TRBJ1-5, with D possibly matching TRBD1 (5 bases). V gave up 2 bases and J gave up 4 bases, with 12 bases separating them. The CDR3 is 15 residues long. Germline assignment: CDR1 MNHNS and CDR2 SASEGT. CDR3 in amino acids: CASSELGQANQPQHF. Written as DNA, the CDR3 is TGTGCCAGCAGTGAATTGGGGCAGGCTAATCAGCCCCAGCATTTT.

The V call is TRBV5-1, the J call TRBJ2-2, with 15 bases matching TRBD2. The CDR3 runs to 15 residues. The V segment lost 3 bases and the J segment 7 bases; nucleotides outside the gene matches: 1. Per germline, CDR1 SGHRS and CDR2 YFSETQ. The CDR3 region is CASSSGLAGGGELFF. The CDR3 DNA sequence: TGCGCCAGCAGCTCGGGACTAGCGGGAGGCGGGGAGCTGTTTTTT.

This chain links TRBV20-1 with TRBJ2-7; a weak D match, TRBD1 (5 bases). Germline values: CDR1 DFQATT, CDR2 SNEGSKA (reference sequence). The CDR3 extends over 13 amino acids. Trimming left V 3 bases short and J 1 base short, with 10 bases between. Here the CDR3 DNA reads TGCAGTGCTAGTCACAGGCGGTCCTACGAGCAGTACTTC. The encoded protein is CSASHRRSYEQYF.

This rearrangement joins TRBV7-6 to TRBJ2-7, with D possibly called TRBD1 or TRBD2 (5 bases each). V lost 5 bases and J lost 0, with 11 bases in between. The CDR3 sequence is 14 residues long. In germline, CDR1 is SGHVS, CDR2 FNYEAQ. Written as DNA, the CDR3 is TGTGCCAGCAGCCTCGAGGGGCCCTCCTACGAGCAGTACTTC. This translates into CASSLEGPSYEQYF.

The gene calls are TRBV27 and TRBJ2-2; TRBD2 matches at 8 bases. This CDR3 has 13 residues. In germline, CDR1 is MNHEY, CDR2 SMNVEV (reference sequence). The trim removed 3 bases at V and 8 bases at J, leaving 2 bases unmatched. DNA for the CDR3: TGTGCCAGCAGTTTCGGGGGGGTGGGGGAGCTGTTTTTT. Its protein is CASSFGGVGELFF.

J is TRBJ1-6 and V is TRBV6-5; D not certain. The CDR3 extends over 16 amino acids. The V gene lost 1 base and the J gene lost 9 bases, with 16 bases spanning the gap. Germline CDR1 is MNHEY and CDR2 is SVGAGI. As DNA, the CDR3 is TGTGCCAGCAGTTACTTCACATTTCCGGAAATTTCACCCCTCCACTTT. This codes for CASSYFTFPEISPLHF.

The chain recombines TRBV11-2 with TRBJ2-5; 9 bases map to TRBD2. V lost 0 bases to trimming and J lost 12 bases; unmatched junction nucleotides: 5. The germline V gene has CDR1 SGHAT and CDR2 FQNNGV. This CDR3 is built from 13 residues. CDR3 amino acids: CASSLEATSGEYF. The CDR3 DNA follows: TGTGCCAGCAGCTTAGAAGCGACTAGCGGAGAGTACTTC.